This T cell receptor (beta chain) is drawn from a study of T cells after yellow fever vaccination. Germline CDR1 reads SGHAT; CDR2 reads FQNNGV. This CDR3 has 12 amino acids. Trimming shortened V by 5 bases and J by 5 bases, and 8 bases separated the two germline ends. This clonotype was counted at least ten times. TCRdb re-derived calls from the 5' RACE reads in MiXCR, one entry per CDR3 protein. The sample records 200,000 to 250,000 distinct CDR3 sequences, around 3.1% being singletons. The chain links TRBV11-2 to TRBJ2-3; the D gene is possibly TRBD1 (5 bases). Material: CD4+ T cells sorted from PBMCs, obtained 10 days after the yellow fever booster vaccination. This receptor was obtained from a man younger than 35 who received the YFV17D yellow fever vaccine. The CDR3 DNA reads as TGTGCCAGCAGCCCTGACAGAGATACGCAGTATTTT. Translated: CASSPDRDTQYF.